Listed below are T cell receptor beta chains from one sample, sequenced in a study of a mutant IDH1 vaccine in newly diagnosed glioma. Measured with immunoSEQ multiplex PCR; TCRdb has only the in-frame clones, and not every one. This sample has about 63,000 clones; over 70% occur once, and the top ten carry approximately 4.4%. The sequences come from peripheral blood mononuclear cells (PBMCs), collected from a glioma patient treated with radiotherapy, temozolomide or both. The receptors originated from a woman between 18 and 29 years old with glioma. Some clones in this sample may be carry-over from other donors' samples. Both conserved end residues are trimmed from each CDR3. Clone sizes are given selectively: once, few, many, or a class where the clone is expanded.

J gene: TRBJ1-1; V gene: TRBV11-2; clone size: -; CDR3 protein: ASSLAGADTEAF
J gene: TRBJ2-7; V gene: TRBV13; clone size: few; CDR3 protein: ASRRQEVHEQY
J gene: TRBJ2-6; V gene: TRBV7-9; clone size: -; CDR3 protein: ASSLRGSGANVLT
J gene: TRBJ1-6; V gene: TRBV5-1; clone size: -; CDR3 protein: ASSLDRYSPLH
J gene: TRBJ2-3; V gene: TRBV4-3; clone size: -; CDR3 protein: ASSQEPASGSTDTQY
J gene: TRBJ2-6; V gene: TRBV6-4; clone size: -; CDR3 protein: ASSDGSPAGANVLT
J gene: TRBJ2-2; V gene: TRBV10-3; clone size: -; CDR3 protein: AISESKKGAPPTSNTGELF
J gene: TRBJ2-7; V gene: TRBV7-9; clone size: -; CDR3 protein: ASSLSPVEQY
J gene: TRBJ1-1; V gene: TRBV14; clone size: -; CDR3 protein: ASSQRASSFEAF
J gene: TRBJ2-5; V gene: TRBV12-5; clone size: -; CDR3 protein: ASASTGTGLTQY
J gene: TRBJ2-4; V gene: TRBV5-6; clone size: -; CDR3 protein: ASSSTGAAKNIQY
J gene: TRBJ1-2; V gene: TRBV6-1; clone size: -; CDR3 protein: ASSESQSTNGYT
J gene: TRBJ2-1; V gene: TRBV6-5; clone size: -; CDR3 protein: ASSPFPGPNGEQF
J gene: TRBJ2-7; V gene: TRBV7-8; clone size: -; CDR3 protein: ASSTRPFYEQY
J gene: TRBJ2-2; V gene: TRBV7-9; clone size: -; CDR3 protein: ASSLFHFKEGGRTGELF
J gene: TRBJ2-1; V gene: TRBV19; clone size: -; CDR3 protein: ASRLDRSSYNEQF
J gene: TRBJ1-2; V gene: TRBV28; clone size: -; CDR3 protein: ASSASQGAQGGYT
J gene: TRBJ2-2; V gene: TRBV7-9; clone size: -; CDR3 protein: ASRGDRGQDTGELF
J gene: TRBJ2-6; V gene: TRBV9; clone size: -; CDR3 protein: ASSVASGANVLT
J gene: TRBJ2-5; V gene: TRBV6-1; clone size: -; CDR3 protein: ASSEPLAGADGTQY
J gene: TRBJ1-2; V gene: TRBV7-2; clone size: -; CDR3 protein: ASSNTGLGYT